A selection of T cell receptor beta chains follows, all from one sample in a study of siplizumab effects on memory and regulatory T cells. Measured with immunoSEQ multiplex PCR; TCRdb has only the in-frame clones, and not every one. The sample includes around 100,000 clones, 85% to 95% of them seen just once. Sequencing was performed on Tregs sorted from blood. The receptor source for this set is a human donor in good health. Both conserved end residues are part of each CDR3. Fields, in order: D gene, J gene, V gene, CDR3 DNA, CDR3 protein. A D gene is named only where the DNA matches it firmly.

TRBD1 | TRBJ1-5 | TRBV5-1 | TGCGCCAGCAGCTTGGGAACAGGGGGCAGTCAGCCCCAGCATTTT | CASSLGTGGSQPQHF
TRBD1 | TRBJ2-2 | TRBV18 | TGTGCCAGCTCACCGATCGCCCCAGGGGGCTTCACCGGGGAGCTGTTTTTT | CASSPIAPGGFTGELFF
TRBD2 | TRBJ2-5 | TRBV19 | TGTGCCAGTAGTCCAGGACTAGCGGCCTTCCAAGAGACCCAGTACTTC | CASSPGLAAFQETQYF
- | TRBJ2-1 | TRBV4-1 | TGCGCCAGCAGCCAAGGGCTCCTAGGTTCCTACAATGAGCAGTTCTTC | CASSQGLLGSYNEQFF
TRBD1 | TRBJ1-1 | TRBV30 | TGTGCCGCCCGACAGGGGATGACTGAAGCTTTCTTT | CAARQGMTEAFF
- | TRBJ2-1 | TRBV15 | TGTGCCACCAGCAGAGAACTAGGGGGGGAGCAGTTCTTC | CATSRELGGEQFF
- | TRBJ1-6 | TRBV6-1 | TGTGCCAGCAGTGCCCGACAAGGAAACTATAATTCACCCCTCCACTTT | CASSARQGNYNSPLHF
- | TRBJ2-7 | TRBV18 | TGTGCCAGCTCACCACTGGGCGGGGAGAGGTACGAGCAGTACTTC | CASSPLGGERYEQYF
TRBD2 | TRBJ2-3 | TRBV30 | TGTGCCTGGAGTCTAAGCGGGGGGCCAGATACGCAGTATTTT | CAWSLSGGPDTQYF
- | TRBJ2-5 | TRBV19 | TGTGCCAGTAGTATAGCGACAGGAGAAGGGACCCAGTACTTC | CASSIATGEGTQYF
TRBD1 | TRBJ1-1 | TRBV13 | TGTGCCAGCAGTCGGGGACAGGGTTGGACTGAAGCTTTCTTT | CASSRGQGWTEAFF
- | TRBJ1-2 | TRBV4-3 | TGCGCCAGCAGCCACCCGGGACGGAGTGGCTACACCTTC | CASSHPGRSGYTF